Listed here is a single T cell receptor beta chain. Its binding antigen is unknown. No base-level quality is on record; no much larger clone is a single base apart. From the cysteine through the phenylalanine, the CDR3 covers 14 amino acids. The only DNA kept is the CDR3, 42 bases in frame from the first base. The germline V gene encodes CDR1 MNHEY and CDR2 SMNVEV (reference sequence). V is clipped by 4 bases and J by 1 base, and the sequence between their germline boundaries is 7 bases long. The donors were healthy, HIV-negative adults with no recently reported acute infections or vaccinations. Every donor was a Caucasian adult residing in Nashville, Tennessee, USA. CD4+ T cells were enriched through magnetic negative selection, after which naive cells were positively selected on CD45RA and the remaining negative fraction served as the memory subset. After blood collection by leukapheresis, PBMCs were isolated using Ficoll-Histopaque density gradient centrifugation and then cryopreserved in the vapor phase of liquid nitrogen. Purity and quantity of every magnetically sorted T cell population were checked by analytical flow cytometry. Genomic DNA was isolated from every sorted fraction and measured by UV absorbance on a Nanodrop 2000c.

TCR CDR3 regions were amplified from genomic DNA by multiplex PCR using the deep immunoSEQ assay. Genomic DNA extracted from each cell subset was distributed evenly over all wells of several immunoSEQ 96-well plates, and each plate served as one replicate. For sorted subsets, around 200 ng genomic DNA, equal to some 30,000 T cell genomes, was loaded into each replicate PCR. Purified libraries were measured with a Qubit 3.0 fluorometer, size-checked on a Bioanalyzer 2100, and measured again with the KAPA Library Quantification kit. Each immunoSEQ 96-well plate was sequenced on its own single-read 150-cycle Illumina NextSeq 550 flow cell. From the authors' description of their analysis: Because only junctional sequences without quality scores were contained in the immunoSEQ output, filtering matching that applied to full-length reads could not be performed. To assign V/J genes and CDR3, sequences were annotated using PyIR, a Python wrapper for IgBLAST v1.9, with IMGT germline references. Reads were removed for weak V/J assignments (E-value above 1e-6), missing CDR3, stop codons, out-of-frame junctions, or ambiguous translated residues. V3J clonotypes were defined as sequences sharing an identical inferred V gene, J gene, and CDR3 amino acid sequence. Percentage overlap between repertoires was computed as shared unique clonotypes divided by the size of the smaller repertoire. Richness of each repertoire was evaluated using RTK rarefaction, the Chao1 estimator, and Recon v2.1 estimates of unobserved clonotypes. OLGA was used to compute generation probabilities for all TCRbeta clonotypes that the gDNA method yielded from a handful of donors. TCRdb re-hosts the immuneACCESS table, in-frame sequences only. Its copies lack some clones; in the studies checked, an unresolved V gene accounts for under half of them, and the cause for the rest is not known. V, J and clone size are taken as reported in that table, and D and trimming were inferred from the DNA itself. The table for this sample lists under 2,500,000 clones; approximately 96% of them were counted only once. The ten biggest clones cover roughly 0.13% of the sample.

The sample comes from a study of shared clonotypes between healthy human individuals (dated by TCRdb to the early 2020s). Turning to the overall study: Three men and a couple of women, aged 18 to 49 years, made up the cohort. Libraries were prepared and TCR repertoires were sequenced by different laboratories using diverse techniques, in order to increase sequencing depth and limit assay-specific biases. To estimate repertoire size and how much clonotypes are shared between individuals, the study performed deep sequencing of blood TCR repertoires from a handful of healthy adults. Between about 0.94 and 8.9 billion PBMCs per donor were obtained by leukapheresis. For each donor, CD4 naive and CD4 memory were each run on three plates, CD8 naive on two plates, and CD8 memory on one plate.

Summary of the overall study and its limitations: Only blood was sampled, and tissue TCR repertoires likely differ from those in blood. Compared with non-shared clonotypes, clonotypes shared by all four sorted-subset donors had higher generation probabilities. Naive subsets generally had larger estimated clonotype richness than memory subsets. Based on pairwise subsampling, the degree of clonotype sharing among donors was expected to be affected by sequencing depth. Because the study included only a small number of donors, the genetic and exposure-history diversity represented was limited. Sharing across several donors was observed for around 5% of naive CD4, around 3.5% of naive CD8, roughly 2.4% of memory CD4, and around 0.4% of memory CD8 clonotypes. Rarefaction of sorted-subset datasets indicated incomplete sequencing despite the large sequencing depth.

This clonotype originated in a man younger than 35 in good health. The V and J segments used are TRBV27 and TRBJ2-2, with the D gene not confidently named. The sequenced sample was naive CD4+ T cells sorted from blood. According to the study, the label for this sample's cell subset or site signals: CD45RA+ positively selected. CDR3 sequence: CASSSALNTGELFF. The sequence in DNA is TGTGCCAGCAGTTCGGCTCTGAACACCGGGGAGCTGTTTTTT.